The subject of this entry is one T cell receptor beta chain. Antigen: not known. This sample stems from a study of identical twins' blood T cells. Notes on the study in general: Even for out-of-frame TCRbeta, twins reportedly shared V gene usage much more than unrelated donors. Shared CDR3 clonotype counts between two donors mainly tracked the product of their cloneset sizes, twins included.

Authors' methods: Each donor had about 95,000 to nearly 550,000 clonotypes. TCRdb recomputed calls from the 5' RACE reads with MiXCR, one row per CDR3 protein. V and J calls and clone size were set by TCRdb, not the authors. The sample has 350,000 to 450,000 distinct CDR3 sequences, roughly 27% seen once. The V gene's germline CDR1 is GTSNPN and CDR2 SVGIG (reference sequence). V was pared by 0 bases and J by 7 bases, with 8 bases between. The CDR3 consists of 12 residues. The sequence derives from a woman aged 18 to 50 in good health. V usage is TRBV30 and J usage is TRBJ2-3, with no clear D. Sequencing was performed on PBMCs. The CDR3 DNA follows: TGTGCCTGGAGTGTACCCCGAAATACGCAGTATTTT. Encoded protein: CAWSVPRNTQYF. Supplemented by reference TRBV30 and TRBJ2-3, the full variable domain reads SQTIHQWPATLVQPVGSPLSLECTVEGTSNPNLYWYRQAAGRGLQLLFYSVGIGQISSEVPQNLSASRPQDRQFILSSKKLLLSDSGFYLCAWSVPRNTQYFGPGTRLTVL.